Listed below are T cell receptor beta chains from one sample, sequenced in a study of control samples from healthy donors and cancer patients. Using immunoSEQ multiplex PCR, the repertoire was profiled, and TCRdb retains in-frame clones only, with some absent. The sample has approximately 150,000 clones, roughly 94% seen once. The sequenced sample was blood. These TCRs come from a young woman in good health. The CDR3 runs from the conserved cysteine through the conserved F or W. The order of the fields is clone size, D gene, V gene, J gene, CDR3 DNA, CDR3 protein. The D gene is left open where the match is weak. The size entry is marked missing in some rows and otherwise reads once, few, many or a size class.

NA	TRBD2	TRBV23-1	TRBJ2-7	TGCGCCAGCACCACTATGCGGGAGGTCGTCTCCTACGAGCAGTACTTC	CASTTMREVVSYEQYF
NA	NA	TRBV3-1/TRBV3-2	TRBJ1-5	TGTGCCAGCACCCCGGGACCAGGGAGCAATCAGCCCCAGCATTTT	CASTPGPGSNQPQHF
NA	TRBD1	TRBV19	TRBJ1-5	TGTGCCAGTAGTATAGATCCCCCGTGGGGCAGGGGGGATCAGCCCCAGCATTTT	CASSIDPPWGRGDQPQHF
NA	NA	TRBV7-8	TRBJ2-7	TGTGCCAGCAGCTCCCCACACGGACCTTTTGGGGAGCAGTACTTC	CASSSPHGPFGEQYF
NA	NA	TRBV24-1	TRBJ2-5	TGTGCCACCAGTGATTTAAGCCAGGGGGAGACCCAGTACTTC	CATSDLSQGETQYF
NA	NA	TRBV4-2	TRBJ1-3	TGTGCCAGCAGCCCCCAGAGTACTGGAAACACCATATATTTT	CASSPQSTGNTIYF
NA	NA	TRBV27	TRBJ1-5	TGTGCCAGCAGTCCCGAGGTCCCAAAGAATCAGCCCCAGCATTTT	CASSPEVPKNQPQHF
NA	NA	TRBV13	TRBJ2-5	TGTGCCAGCAGCACCGAAGGGGCCCAGTACTTC	CASSTEGAQYF
NA	NA	TRBV2	TRBJ2-5	TGTGCCAGCAGCGGTTTCACACTTAATTTCCAAGAGACCCAGTACTTC	CASSGFTLNFQETQYF
NA	TRBD1	TRBV11-3	TRBJ1-2	TGTGCCAGCAGCGCTTGGACAGGTCCGGGGAGCTACACCTTC	CASSAWTGPGSYTF
NA	NA	TRBV21-1	TRBJ1-2	TGTGCCAGCTCCCGGCTGAGAGGGAACCTAAACACCGACCGTGGCTACACCTTC	CASSRLRGNLNTDRGYTF
once	NA	TRBV5-4	TRBJ1-1	TGTGCCAGCAGCTTGGCCCAAGAGTTGAACACTGAAGCTTTCTTT	CASSLAQELNTEAFF
NA	NA	TRBV21-1	TRBJ1-5	TGTGCCAGAACAGGGGATAGTCAGCCCCAGCATTTT	CARTGDSQPQHF
NA	TRBD1	TRBV12-3/TRBV12-4	TRBJ1-1	TGTGCCAGCAGCCGACAGGGATTTTACCGGGGCTTT	CASSRQGFYRGF
NA	NA	TRBV6-1	TRBJ2-2	TGTGCCAGCAGTGAAGACTACACCGGGGAGCTGTTTTTT	CASSEDYTGELFF